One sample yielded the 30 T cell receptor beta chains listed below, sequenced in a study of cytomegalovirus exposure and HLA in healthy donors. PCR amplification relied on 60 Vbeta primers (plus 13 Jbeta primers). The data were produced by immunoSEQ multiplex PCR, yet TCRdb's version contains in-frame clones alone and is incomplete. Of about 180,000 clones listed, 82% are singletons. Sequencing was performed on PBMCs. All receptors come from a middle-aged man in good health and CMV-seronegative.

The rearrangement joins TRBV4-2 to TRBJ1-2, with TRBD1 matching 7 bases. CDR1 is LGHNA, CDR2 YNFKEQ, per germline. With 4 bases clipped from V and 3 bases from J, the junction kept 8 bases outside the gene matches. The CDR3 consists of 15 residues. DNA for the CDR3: TGTGCCAGCAGCCCCTCCCCCACAGGGGACTATGGCTACACCTTC. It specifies CASSPSPTGDYGYTF.

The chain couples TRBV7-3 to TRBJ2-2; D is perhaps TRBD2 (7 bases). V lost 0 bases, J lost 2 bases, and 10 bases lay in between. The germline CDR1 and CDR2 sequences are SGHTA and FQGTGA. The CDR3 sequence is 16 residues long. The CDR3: CASSLTAGANTGELFF. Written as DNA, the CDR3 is TGTGCCAGCAGCTTAACGGCGGGGGCCAACACCGGGGAGCTGTTTTTT.

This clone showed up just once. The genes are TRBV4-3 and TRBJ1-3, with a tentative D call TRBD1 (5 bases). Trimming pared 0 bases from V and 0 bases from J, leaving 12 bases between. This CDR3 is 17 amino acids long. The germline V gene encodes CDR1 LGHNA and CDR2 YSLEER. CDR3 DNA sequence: TGCGCCAGCAGCCAAGATTACAGGCCCAACTCTGGAAACACCATATATTTT. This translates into CASSQDYRPNSGNTIYF.

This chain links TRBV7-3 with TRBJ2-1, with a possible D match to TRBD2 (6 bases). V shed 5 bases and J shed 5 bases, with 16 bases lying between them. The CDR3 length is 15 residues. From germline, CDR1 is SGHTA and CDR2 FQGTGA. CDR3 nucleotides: TGTGCCAGCAGCCCCCAGACTAGAGCCAACAATGAGCAGTTCTTC. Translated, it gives CASSPQTRANNEQFF. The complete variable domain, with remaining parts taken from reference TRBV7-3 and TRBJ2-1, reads GAGVSQTPSNKVTEKGKYVELRCDPISGHTALYWYRQSLGQGPEFLIYFQGTGAADDSGLPNDRFFAVRPEGSVSTLKIQRTERGDSAVYLCASSPQTRANNEQFFGPGTRLTVL.

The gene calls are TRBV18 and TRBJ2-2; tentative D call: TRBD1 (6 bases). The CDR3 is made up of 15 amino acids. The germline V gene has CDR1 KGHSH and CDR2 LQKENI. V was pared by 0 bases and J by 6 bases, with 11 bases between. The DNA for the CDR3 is TGTGCCAGCTCACCACCCTTTACAGGGTCCGGGGAGCTGTTTTTT. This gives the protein CASSPPFTGSGELFF.

The CDR3 DNA sequence: TGTGCCACTGGTGGTCCTCGCGGCACAGATACGCAGTATTTT. It is translated as CATGGPRGTDTQYF. This chain uses TRBV6-5 with TRBJ2-3; D gene ambiguous. Trimming left V 10 bases short and J 1 base short, with 15 bases between. Germline V gene lookup returns CDR1 MNHEY and CDR2 SVGAGI. This CDR3 comprises 14 residues.

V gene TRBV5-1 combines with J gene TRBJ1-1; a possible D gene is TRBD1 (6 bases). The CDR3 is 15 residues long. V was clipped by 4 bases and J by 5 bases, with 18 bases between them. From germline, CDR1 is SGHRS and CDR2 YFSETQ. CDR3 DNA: TGCGCCAGCAGCCCCGAGACCGGGAGGGGGACTGAAGCTTTCTTT. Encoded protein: CASSPETGRGTEAFF.

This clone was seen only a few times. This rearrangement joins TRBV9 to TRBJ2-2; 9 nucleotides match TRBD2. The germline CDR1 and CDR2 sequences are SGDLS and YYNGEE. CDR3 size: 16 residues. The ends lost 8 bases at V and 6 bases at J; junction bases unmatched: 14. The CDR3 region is CASTTGAGGRAGELFF. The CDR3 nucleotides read TGTGCCAGTACCACCGGGGCGGGAGGGAGGGCCGGGGAGCTGTTTTTT.

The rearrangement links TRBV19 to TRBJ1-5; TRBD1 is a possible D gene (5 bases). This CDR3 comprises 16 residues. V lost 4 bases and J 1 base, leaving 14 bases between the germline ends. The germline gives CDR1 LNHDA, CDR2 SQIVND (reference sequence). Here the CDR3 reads CASSNQGKGSNQPQHF. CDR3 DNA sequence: TGTGCCAGTAGTAACCAGGGTAAGGGAAGCAATCAGCCCCAGCATTTT.

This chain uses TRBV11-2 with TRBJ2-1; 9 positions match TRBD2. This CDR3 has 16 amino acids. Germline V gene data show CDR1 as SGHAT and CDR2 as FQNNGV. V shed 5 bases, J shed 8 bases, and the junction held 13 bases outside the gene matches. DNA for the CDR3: TGTGCCAGCAGCCCGCGTGGGGCGGGGGGGCTTGATGAGCAGTTCTTC. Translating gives CASSPRGAGGLDEQFF. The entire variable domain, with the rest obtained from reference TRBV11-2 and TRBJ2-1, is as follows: EAGVAQSPRYKIIEKRQSVAFWCNPISGHATLYWYQQILGQGPKLLIQFQNNGVVDDSQLPKDRFSAERLKGVDSTLKIQPAKLEDSAVYLCASSPRGAGGLDEQFFGPGTRLTVL.

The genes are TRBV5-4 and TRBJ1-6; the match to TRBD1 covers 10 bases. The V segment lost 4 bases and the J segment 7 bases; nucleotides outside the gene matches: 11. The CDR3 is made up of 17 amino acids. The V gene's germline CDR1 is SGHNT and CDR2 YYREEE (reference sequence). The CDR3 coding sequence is TGTGCCAGCAGCCTAGGGACAGGGGAAAGGAGGAATTCACCCCTCCACTTT. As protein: CASSLGTGERRNSPLHF.

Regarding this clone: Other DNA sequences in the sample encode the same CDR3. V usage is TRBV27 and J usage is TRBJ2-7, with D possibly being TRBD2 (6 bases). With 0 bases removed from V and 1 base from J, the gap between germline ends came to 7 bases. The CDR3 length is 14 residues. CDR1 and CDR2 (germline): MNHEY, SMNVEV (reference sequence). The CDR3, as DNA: TGTGCCAGCAGTTTATCAGGGAGGTCCTACGAGCAGTACTTC. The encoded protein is CASSLSGRSYEQYF.

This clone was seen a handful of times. The DNA of the CDR3 is TGTGCCAGCTCAGGGGGGGCGAACACTGAAGCTTTCTTT. Its protein product is CASSGGANTEAFF. This rearrangement joins TRBV18 to TRBJ1-1; D perhaps matches TRBD1 (6 bases). The germline V and J ends were trimmed by 5 bases and 1 base, with 8 bases remaining between them. Germline V gene lookup returns CDR1 KGHSH and CDR2 LQKENI. This CDR3 spans 13 amino acids.

Here the CDR3 DNA reads TGTGCCAGCAGCAGTGGTCTCTATAATTCACCCCTCCACTTT. Its protein is CASSSGLYNSPLHF. V and J are TRBV28 and TRBJ1-6; D is ambiguous. Deletions cut 6 bases from V and 3 bases from J, with 9 bases between. There are 14 residues in the CDR3. CDR1 MDHEN and CDR2 SYDVKM come from the germline V gene.

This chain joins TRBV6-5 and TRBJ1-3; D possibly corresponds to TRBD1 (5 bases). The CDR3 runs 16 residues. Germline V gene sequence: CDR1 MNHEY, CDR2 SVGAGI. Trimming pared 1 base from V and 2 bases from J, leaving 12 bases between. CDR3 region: CASSYFTEGPGNTIYF. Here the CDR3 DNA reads TGTGCCAGCAGTTACTTTACGGAGGGGCCTGGAAACACCATATATTTT.

The CDR3 DNA reads TGCGCCAGCAGACCGGGACTGGGAAATCAGCCCCAGCATTTT. Translated, it gives CASRPGLGNQPQHF. The chain links TRBV4-3 to TRBJ1-5; tentative D call: TRBD1 (5 bases). The ends were cut back, 6 bases at V and 4 bases at J, with 13 bases in the middle. This CDR3 region has 14 residues. CDR1 and CDR2 from the germline V gene are LGHNA and YSLEER.

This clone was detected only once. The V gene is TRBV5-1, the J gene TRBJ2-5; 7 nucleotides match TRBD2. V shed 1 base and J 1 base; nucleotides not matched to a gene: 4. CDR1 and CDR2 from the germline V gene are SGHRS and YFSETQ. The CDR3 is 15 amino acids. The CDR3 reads CASSLQAGTQETQYF. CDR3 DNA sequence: TGCGCCAGCAGCTTGCAAGCGGGGACCCAAGAGACCCAGTACTTC.

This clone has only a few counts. The CDR3 DNA reads TGTGCCAGCAGCCCCCTGACAGGGGGCGATTCACCCCTCCACTTT. It translates to CASSPLTGGDSPLHF. This chain uses TRBV2 with TRBJ1-6, with 10 bases aligning to TRBD1. This CDR3 region has 15 residues. Germline V gene lookup returns CDR1 SNHLY and CDR2 FYNNEI. V was pared by 6 bases and J by 8 bases, with 7 bases of the junction left unmatched.

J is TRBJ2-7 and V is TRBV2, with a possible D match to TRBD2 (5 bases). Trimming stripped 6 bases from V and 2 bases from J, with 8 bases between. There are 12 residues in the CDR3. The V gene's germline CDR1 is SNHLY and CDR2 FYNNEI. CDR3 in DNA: TGTGCCAGCAGCGCCGGGACCTACGAGCAGTACTTC. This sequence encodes CASSAGTYEQYF.

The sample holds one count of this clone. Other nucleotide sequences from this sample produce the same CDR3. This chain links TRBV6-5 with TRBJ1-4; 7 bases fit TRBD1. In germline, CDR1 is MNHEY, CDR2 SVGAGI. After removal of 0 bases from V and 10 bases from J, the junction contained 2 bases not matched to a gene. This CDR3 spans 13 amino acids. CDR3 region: CASSYSSGGKLFF. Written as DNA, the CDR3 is TGTGCCAGCAGTTACTCATCAGGGGGAAAACTGTTTTTT.

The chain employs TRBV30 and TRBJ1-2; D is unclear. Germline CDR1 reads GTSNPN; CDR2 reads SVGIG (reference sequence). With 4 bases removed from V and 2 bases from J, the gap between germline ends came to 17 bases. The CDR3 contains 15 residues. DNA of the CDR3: TGTGCCTGGACCCGTCCCCCAGCCGGGAACTATGGCTACACCTTC. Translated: CAWTRPPAGNYGYTF. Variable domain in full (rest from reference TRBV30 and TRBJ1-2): SQTIHQWPATLVQPVGSPLSLECTVEGTSNPNLYWYRQAAGRGLQLLFYSVGIGQISSEVPQNLSASRPQDRQFILSSKKLLLSDSGFYLCAWTRPPAGNYGYTFGSGTRLTVV.

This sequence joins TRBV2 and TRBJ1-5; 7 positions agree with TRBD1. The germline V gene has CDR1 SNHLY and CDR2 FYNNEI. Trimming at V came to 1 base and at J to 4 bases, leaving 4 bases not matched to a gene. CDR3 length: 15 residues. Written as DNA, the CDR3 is TGTGCCAGCAGTGAAGGTGCGACAGGGAATCAGCCCCAGCATTTT. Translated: CASSEGATGNQPQHF.

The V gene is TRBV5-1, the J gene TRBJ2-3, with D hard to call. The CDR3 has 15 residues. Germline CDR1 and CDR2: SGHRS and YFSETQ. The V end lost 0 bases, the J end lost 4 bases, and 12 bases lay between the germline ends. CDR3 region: CASSLAVVLADTQYF. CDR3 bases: TGCGCCAGCAGCTTGGCCGTCGTATTAGCAGATACGCAGTATTTT.

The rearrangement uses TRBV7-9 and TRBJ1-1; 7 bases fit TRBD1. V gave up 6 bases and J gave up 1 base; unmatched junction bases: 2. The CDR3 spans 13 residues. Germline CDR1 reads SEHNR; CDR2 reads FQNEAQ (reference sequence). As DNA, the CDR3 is TGTGCCAGCAGAGGACAGGAGAACACTGAAGCTTTCTTT. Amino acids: CASRGQENTEAFF.

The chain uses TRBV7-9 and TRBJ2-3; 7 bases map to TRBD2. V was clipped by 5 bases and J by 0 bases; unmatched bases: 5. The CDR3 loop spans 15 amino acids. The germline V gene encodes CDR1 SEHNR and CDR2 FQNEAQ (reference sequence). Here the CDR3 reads CASSRGDSSTDTQYF. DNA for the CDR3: TGTGCCAGCAGCCGGGGGGACTCTAGCACAGATACGCAGTATTTT.

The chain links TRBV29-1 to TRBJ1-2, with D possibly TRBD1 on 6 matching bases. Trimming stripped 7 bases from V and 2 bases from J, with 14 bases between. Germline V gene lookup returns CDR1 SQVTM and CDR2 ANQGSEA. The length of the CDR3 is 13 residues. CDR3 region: CSAGPTGNYGYTF. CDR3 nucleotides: TGCAGCGCCGGACCCACAGGGAACTATGGCTACACCTTC.

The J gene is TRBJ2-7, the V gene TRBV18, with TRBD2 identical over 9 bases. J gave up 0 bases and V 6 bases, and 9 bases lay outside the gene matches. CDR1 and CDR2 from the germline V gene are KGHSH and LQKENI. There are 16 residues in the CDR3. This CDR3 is CASSQLAGDSSYEQYF. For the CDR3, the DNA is TGTGCCAGCTCTCAATTAGCGGGGGACTCCTCCTACGAGCAGTACTTC.

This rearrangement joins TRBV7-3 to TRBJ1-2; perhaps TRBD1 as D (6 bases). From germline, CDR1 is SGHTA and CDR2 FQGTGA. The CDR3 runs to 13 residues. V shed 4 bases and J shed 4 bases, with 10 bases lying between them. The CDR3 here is CASSSQGPYGYTF. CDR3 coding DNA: TGTGCCAGCAGCTCACAGGGTCCCTATGGCTACACCTTC.

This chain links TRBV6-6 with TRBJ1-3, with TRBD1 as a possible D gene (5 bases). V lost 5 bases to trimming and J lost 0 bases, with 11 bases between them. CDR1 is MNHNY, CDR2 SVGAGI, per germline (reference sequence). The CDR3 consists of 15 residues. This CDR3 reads CASSTGYRSGNTIYF. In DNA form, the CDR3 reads TGTGCCAGCAGTACAGGTTATCGCTCTGGAAACACCATATATTTT.

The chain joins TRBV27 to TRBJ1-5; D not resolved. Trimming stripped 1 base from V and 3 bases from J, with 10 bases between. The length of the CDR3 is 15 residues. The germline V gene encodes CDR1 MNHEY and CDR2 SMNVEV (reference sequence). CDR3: CASSLWTGDNQPQHF. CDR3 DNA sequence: TGTGCCAGCAGTTTATGGACCGGGGACAATCAGCCCCAGCATTTT.